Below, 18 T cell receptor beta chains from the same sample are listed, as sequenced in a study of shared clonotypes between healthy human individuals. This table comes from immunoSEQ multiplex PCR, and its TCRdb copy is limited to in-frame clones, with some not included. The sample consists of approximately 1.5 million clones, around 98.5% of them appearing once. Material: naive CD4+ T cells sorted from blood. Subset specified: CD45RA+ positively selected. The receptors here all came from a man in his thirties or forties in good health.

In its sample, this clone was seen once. The CDR3 sequence is CASSPRSGTGINEQFF. DNA of the CDR3: TGTGCCAGCAGCCCGAGGTCCGGGACAGGGATCAATGAGCAGTTCTTC. This chain connects TRBV7-9 to TRBJ2-1; 9 bases agree with TRBD1. With V trimmed by 5 bases and J by 6 bases, 11 bases remained unmatched. In germline, CDR1 is SEHNR, CDR2 FQNEAQ (reference sequence). The CDR3 runs to 16 residues.

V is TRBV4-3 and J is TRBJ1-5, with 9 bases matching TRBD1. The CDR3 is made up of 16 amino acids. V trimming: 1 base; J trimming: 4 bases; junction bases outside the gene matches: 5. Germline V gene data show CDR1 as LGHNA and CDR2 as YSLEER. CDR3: CASSQVAGTGNQPQHF. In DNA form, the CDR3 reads TGCGCCAGCAGCCAAGTAGCCGGGACAGGGAATCAGCCCCAGCATTTT.

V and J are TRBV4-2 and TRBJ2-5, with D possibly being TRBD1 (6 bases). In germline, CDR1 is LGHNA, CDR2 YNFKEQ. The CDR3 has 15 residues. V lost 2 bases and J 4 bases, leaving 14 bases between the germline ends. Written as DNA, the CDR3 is TGTGCCAGCAGCCAATCCCCAGGGGCGGGAGAGACCCAGTACTTC. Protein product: CASSQSPGAGETQYF.

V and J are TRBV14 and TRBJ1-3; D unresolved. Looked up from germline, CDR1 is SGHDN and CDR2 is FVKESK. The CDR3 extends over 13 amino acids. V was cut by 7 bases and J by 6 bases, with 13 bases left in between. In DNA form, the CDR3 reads TGTGCCAGCACCGCGGACCTACAAAACACCATATATTTT. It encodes CASTADLQNTIYF.

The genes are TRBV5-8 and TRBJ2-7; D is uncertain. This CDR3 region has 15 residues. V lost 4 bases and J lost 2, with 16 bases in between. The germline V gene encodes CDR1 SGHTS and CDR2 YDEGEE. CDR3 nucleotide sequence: TGTGCCAGCAGCCCTTTTTCGGGTCCCACCTACGAGCAGTACTTC. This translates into CASSPFSGPTYEQYF.

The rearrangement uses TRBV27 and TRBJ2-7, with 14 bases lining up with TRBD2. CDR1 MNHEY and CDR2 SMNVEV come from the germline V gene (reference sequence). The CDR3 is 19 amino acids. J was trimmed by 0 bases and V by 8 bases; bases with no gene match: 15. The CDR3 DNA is TGTGCCAGCCACCGGGGAGGACTAGCGGGAGGATCGAGCTCCTACGAGCAGTACTTC. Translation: CASHRGGLAGGSSSYEQYF.

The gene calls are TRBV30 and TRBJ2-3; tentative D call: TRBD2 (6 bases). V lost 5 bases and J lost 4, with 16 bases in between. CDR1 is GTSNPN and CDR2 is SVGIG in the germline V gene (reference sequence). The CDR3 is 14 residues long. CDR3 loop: CAWDFGGASDTQYF. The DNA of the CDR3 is TGTGCCTGGGACTTCGGGGGAGCCTCAGATACGCAGTATTTT. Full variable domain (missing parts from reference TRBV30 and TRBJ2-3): SQTIHQWPATLVQPVGSPLSLECTVEGTSNPNLYWYRQAAGRGLQLLFYSVGIGQISSEVPQNLSASRPQDRQFILSSKKLLLSDSGFYLCAWDFGGASDTQYFGPGTRLTVL.

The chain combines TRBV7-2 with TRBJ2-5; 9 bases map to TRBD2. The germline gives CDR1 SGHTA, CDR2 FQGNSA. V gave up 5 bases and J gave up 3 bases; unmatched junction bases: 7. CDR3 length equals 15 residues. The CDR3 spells CASSRRTSAEETQYF. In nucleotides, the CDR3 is TGTGCCAGCAGCCGTAGGACTAGCGCGGAAGAGACCCAGTACTTC. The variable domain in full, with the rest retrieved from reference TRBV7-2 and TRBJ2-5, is GAGVSQSPSNKVTEKGKDVELRCDPISGHTALYWYRQSLGQGLEFLIYFQGNSAPDKSGLPSDRFSAERTGGSVSTLTIQRTQQEDSAVYLCASSRRTSAEETQYFGPGTRLLVL.

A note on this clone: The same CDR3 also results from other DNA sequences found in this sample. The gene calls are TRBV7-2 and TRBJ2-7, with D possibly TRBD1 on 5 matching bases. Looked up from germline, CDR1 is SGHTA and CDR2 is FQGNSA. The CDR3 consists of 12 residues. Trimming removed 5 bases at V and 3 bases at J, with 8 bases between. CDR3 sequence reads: CASSPTGYEQYF. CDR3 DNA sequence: TGTGCCAGCAGCCCAACAGGCTACGAGCAGTACTTC.

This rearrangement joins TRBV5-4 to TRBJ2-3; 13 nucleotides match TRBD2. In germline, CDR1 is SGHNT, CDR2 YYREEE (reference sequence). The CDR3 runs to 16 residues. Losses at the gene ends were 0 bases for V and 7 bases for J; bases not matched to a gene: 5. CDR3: CASSLGLAGGVYTQYF. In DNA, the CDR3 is TGTGCCAGCAGCTTGGGACTAGCGGGAGGAGTGTATACGCAGTATTTT.

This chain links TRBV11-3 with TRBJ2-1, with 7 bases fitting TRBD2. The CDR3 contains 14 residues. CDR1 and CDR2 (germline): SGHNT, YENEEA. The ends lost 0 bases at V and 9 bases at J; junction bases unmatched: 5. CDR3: CASSLDFSGREQFF. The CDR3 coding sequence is TGTGCCAGCAGCTTAGATTTTAGCGGGCGTGAGCAGTTCTTC.

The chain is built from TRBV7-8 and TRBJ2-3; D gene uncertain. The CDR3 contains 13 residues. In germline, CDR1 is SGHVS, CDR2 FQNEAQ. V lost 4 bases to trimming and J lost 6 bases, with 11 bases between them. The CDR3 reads CASSSPTMDTQYF. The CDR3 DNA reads TGTGCCAGCAGCTCCCCCACCATGGATACGCAGTATTTT.

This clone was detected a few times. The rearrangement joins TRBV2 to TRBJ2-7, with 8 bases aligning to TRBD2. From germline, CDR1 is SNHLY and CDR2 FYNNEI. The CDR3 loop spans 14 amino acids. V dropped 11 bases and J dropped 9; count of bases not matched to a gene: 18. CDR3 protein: CAATQGLDNSGQYF. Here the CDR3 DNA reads TGTGCCGCAACCCAGGGACTAGATAATTCAGGGCAGTACTTC.

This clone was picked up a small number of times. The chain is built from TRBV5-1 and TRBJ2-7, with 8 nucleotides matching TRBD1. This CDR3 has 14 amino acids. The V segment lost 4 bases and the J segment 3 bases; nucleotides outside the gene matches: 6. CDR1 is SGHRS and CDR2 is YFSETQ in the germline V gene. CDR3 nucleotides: TGCGCCAGCAGCCTGTTGACAGGGGACTACGAGCAGTACTTC. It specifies CASSLLTGDYEQYF. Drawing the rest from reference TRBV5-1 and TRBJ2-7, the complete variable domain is KAGVTQTPRYLIKTRGQQVTLSCSPISGHRSVSWYQQTPGQGLQFLFEYFSETQRNKGNFPGRFSGRQFSNSRSEMNVSTLELGDSALYLCASSLLTGDYEQYFGPGTRLTVT.

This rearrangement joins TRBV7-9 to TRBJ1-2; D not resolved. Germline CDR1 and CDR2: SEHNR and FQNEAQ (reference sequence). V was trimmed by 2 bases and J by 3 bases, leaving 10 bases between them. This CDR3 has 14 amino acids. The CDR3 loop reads CASSLIPQHYGYTF. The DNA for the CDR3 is TGTGCCAGCAGCTTAATCCCACAACACTATGGCTACACCTTC.

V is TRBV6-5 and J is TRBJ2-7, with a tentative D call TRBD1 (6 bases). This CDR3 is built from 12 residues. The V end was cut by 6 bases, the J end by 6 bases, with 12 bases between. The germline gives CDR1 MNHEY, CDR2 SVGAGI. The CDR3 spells CASRYPQGEQYF. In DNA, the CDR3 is TGTGCCAGCAGATACCCACAGGGCGAGCAGTACTTC.

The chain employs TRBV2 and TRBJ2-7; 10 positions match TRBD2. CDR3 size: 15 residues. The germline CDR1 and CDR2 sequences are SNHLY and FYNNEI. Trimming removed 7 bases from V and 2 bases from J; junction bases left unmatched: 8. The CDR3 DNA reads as TGTGCCAGCAATCTGGGGACTAGCGCGGCCTACGAGCAGTACTTC. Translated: CASNLGTSAAYEQYF.

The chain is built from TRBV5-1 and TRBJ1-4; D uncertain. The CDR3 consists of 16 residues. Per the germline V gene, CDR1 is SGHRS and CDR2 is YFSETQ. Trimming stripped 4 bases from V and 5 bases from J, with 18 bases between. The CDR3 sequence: CASSPTLREANEKLFF. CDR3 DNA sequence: TGCGCCAGCAGCCCCACCCTCCGGGAAGCGAATGAAAAACTGTTTTTT.